Presented here are 7 T cell receptor beta chains from one specimen sequenced in a study of monozygotic twins with cystic fibrosis. The data were produced by immunoSEQ multiplex PCR, yet TCRdb's version contains in-frame clones alone and is incomplete. There are roughly 32,000 clones in the sample; approximately 97% occur only once, and 0.17% lies in the top ten. Material: blood. The receptor set was obtained from a girl aged 2 to 10 with cystic fibrosis.

The chain couples TRBV28 to TRBJ1-2; TRBD1 aligns across 7 bases. The CDR3 is 14 amino acids. Germline V gene lookup returns CDR1 MDHEN and CDR2 SYDVKM. V shed 6 bases and J 4 bases; nucleotides not matched to a gene: 8. CDR3 sequence reads: CASRKVGTAYGYTF. The CDR3 nucleotides read TGTGCCAGCAGGAAAGTAGGGACAGCCTATGGCTACACCTTC.

The rearrangement joins TRBV6-5 to TRBJ2-7; D is ambiguous. Germline CDR1 is MNHEY and CDR2 is SVGAGI. V dropped 6 bases and J dropped 2 bases, with 17 bases sitting between them. The CDR3 is 15 residues long. The CDR3 bases are TGTGCCAGCAGCCCCCGGCATTTGGTTGCCTACGAGCAGTACTTC. This encodes CASSPRHLVAYEQYF.

The chain's CDR3 is CASSPTGREQYF. CDR3 DNA sequence: TGTGCCAGCAGTCCGACAGGACGCGAGCAGTACTTC. The rearrangement uses TRBV28 and TRBJ2-7; tentative D call: TRBD1 (6 bases). V was shortened by 5 bases and J by 6 bases, with 11 bases between the two germline ends. The V gene's germline CDR1 is MDHEN and CDR2 SYDVKM. This CDR3 has 12 amino acids.

DNA of the CDR3: TGTGCCAGCACCCCTAACAGGGGGCAGTGGGACTCTGGAAACACCATATATTTT. Its protein is CASTPNRGQWDSGNTIYF. The chain recombines TRBV28 with TRBJ1-3; 9 bases line up with TRBD1. Germline trimming cut 7 bases from V and 0 bases from J; bases unmatched to any gene: 13. CDR1 is MDHEN, CDR2 SYDVKM, per germline. This CDR3 is 18 amino acids long.

This chain uses TRBV7-9 with TRBJ2-1; 14 positions agree with TRBD2. J gave up 7 bases and V 5 bases, and 4 bases lay outside the gene matches. The CDR3 totals 15 residues. Germline CDR1 is SEHNR and CDR2 is FQNEAQ (reference sequence). The CDR3 protein is CASSTGLAGVNEQFF. As DNA, the CDR3 is TGTGCCAGCAGCACGGGACTAGCGGGAGTTAATGAGCAGTTCTTC.

This clone was seen only once. The gene calls are TRBV10-3 and TRBJ2-7; TRBD1 or TRBD2 may be the D gene (5 bases each). Trimming pared 4 bases from V and 2 bases from J, leaving 15 bases between. The germline CDR1 and CDR2 sequences are ENHRY and SYGVKD. The CDR3 has 15 amino acids. This CDR3 reads CAISAYGGTAYEQYF. In nucleotides, the CDR3 is TGTGCCATCAGTGCTTATGGGGGTACGGCCTACGAGCAGTACTTC.

This clone was seen just once. The genes are TRBV29-1 and TRBJ1-1; the D is unclear. This CDR3 has 11 amino acids. CDR1 SQVTM and CDR2 ANQGSEA come from the germline V gene. The V and J ends lost 1 base and 10 bases respectively, with 10 bases between them. The CDR3 region is CSVEGVGGAFF. CDR3 DNA: TGCAGCGTTGAAGGTGTCGGAGGAGCTTTCTTT.